Detailed here is one TCR beta chain. The antigen remains unidentified. Profiling relied on immunoSEQ multiplex PCR, and the TCRdb table lists in-frame clones only, not all of them. The profile shows about 63,000 clones, over 65% of them singletons. The CDR3 consists of 11 residues. The V end lost 5 bases, the J end lost 8 bases, and 10 bases lay between the germline ends. Germline loops: CDR1 DFQATT, CDR2 SNEGSKA (reference sequence). The data derive from a study of T cells in tumors after PD-1 blockade. About the research overall: Patients had no prior checkpoint blockade, systemic immunosuppressants, or anti-cancer therapy within 4 weeks. Treatment was either pembrolizumab 200 mg every 3 weeks or cemiplimab 350 mg every 2 weeks. Some patients also took daily vismodegib 150 mg during anti-PD-1 treatment.

The study's findings and limits: Some novel exhausted tumor clones appeared in pre-treatment blood, suggesting peripheral recruitment.

The chain has TRBV20-1 and TRBJ2-1, with a tentative D call TRBD1 (5 bases). Sequences were derived from PBMCs, sampled after anti-PD-1 treatment. The source of this sequence is a human donor with basal cell carcinoma. CDR3 DNA sequence: TGCAGTGCTCAGGGCATGGATGAGCAGTTCTTC. Translated, it gives CSAQGMDEQFF.